This TCR beta chain originates from a study of blood T cell repertoires in COVID-19. Study-wide context: COVID-19 samples collected from the United States, Italy and Spain covered acute and convalescent phases.

TCRdb's table, derived via immunoSEQ multiplex PCR, lists solely in-frame clones and lacks some. Of about 31,000 clones in the sample, nearly 90% were seen once. In this sample, this clone turned up a few times. Trimming shortened V by 2 bases and J by 0 bases, and 9 bases separated the two germline ends. The CDR3 consists of 15 residues. Germline V gives CDR1 SGHTA, CDR2 FQGTGA. This TCR was sampled from a man aged 55-75 years with COVID-19, enrolled during active disease. This chain joins TRBV7-3 and TRBJ2-3, with D perhaps matching TRBD2 (5 bases). Sequencing used peripheral blood. The DNA of the CDR3 is TGTGCCAGCAGCTTAGGACTGCGAAGCACAGATACGCAGTATTTT. It specifies CASSLGLRSTDTQYF.